This T cell receptor (beta chain) was identified during a study of T cell responses to AZD1222 COVID-19 vaccine. Study observations and caveats: Vaccine-associated CD4 TCRs ranged over spike, dominating at 160-218 and 743-854.

The J segment lost 1 base and the V segment lost 2 bases, leaving 2 bases of the junction unmatched. CDR1 is MNHEY, CDR2 SVGAGI, per germline. The CDR3 length is 16 residues. TCRdb keeps only in-frame clones here, not all; method: immunoSEQ multiplex PCR. Among about 120,000 clones listed, around 87% were seen once. In regard to this clone: The antigen is not known.

This receptor was identified in an adult in good health. J is TRBJ2-5 and V is TRBV6-5; 12 positions agree with TRBD2. The sample here was peripheral blood, taken on day 0 of AZD1222 vaccination. The CDR3 DNA reads TGTGCCAGCAGTTACGGACTAGCGGGGAGCCAAGAGACCCAGTACTTC. Protein: CASSYGLAGSQETQYF.